This T cell receptor beta chain appears in the sequencing data of a study of human T cells and chemical hapten exposure. General study results and limits: Clustering by CDR3 similarity yielded significantly more large clusters from expanded TCRs than controls. TCRs above 1 in 1000 frequency did not change with DPC sensitization.

Germline CDR1 and CDR2: SGHTA and FQGNSA. The CDR3 runs to 12 residues. V was shortened by 5 bases and J by 6 bases, with 11 bases between the two germline ends. Concerning this clonotype itself: Its antigen is not identified.

MiXCR, run by TCRdb on the RACE reads, gives a single entry per CDR3 protein. The repertoire consists of some 200,000 distinct CDR3 sequences, with approximately 20% occurring once and the leading ten covering approximately 6.4%. The time point denotes: patch test 1, 2 weeks after DPC sensitization. Documented treatment: therapeutic diphenylcyclopropenone sensitization with weekly scalp DPC. Donors were 18 to 70-year-old alopecia patients suitable for DPC. Whole blood that had not been fractionated was the source of extracted total RNA. The rearrangement uses TRBV7-2 and TRBJ2-7, with D unclear. Sequencing used whole blood, obtained in connection with sensitization to the hapten diphenylcyclopropenone (DPC). The TCR sequence derives from a woman between 45 and 65 years old with alopecia areata. Some clones in this sample may be carry-over from other donors' samples. The CDR3 bases are TGTGCCAGCAGCCCCCATCGAGGCGAGCAGTACTTC. Its translation: CASSPHRGEQYF.